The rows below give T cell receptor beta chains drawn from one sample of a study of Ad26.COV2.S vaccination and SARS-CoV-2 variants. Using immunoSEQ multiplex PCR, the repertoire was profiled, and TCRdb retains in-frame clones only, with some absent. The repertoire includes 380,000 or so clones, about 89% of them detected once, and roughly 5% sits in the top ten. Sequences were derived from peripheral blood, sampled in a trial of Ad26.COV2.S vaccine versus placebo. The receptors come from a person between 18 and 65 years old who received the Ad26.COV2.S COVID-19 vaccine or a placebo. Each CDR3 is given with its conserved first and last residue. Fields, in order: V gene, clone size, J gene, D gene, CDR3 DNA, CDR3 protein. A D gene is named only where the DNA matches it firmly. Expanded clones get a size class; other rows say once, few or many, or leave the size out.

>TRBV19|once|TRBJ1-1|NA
TGTGCCAGTAGTATAAAGGGCCTGAACACTGAAGCTTTCTTT
CASSIKGLNTEAFF
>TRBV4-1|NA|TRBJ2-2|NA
TGCGCCAGCAGCCACCAAGCCGAAGCCAGGGGAGACACCGGGGAGCTGTTTTTT
CASSHQAEARGDTGELFF
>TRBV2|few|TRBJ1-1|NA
TGTGCCAGCAGTGAACAACAGACAGGACGCGGTGAAGCTTTCTTT
CASSEQQTGRGEAFF
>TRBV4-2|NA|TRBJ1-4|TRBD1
TGTGCCAGCAGCCATGACAGGGGACCTGCAACTAATGAAAAACTGTTTTTT
CASSHDRGPATNEKLFF
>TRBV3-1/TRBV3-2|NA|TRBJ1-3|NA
TGTGCCAGCAGCCAAGATCGAGAAAGCACCATATATTTT
CASSQDRESTIYF
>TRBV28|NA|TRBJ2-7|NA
TGTGCCATACAAAAGGGCAGGGGGGGTTACGAGCAGTACTTC
CAIQKGRGGYEQYF
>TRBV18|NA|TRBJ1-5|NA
TGTGCCAGCTCACCACAGGGAGTCGGCAATCAGCCCCAGCATTTT
CASSPQGVGNQPQHF
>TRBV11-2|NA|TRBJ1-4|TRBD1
TGTGCCAGCAGCTCGACAGGGGTCAATGAAAAACTGTTTTTT
CASSSTGVNEKLFF
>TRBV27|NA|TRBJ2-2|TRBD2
TGTGCCAGCAGTTTAGCGGGAGGGCCCTCCGGGGAGCTGTTTTTT
CASSLAGGPSGELFF
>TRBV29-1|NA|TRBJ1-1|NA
TGCAGCGTTGTAGTGGGAACGGGGACTGAAGCTTTCTTT
CSVVVGTGTEAFF
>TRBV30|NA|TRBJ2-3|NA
TGTGCCTGGAGTTTGGGGGGGCGGATTGGAGATACGCAGTATTTT
CAWSLGGRIGDTQYF
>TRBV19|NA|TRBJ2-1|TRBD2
TGTGCCAGTAGACCACTAGCGGGAGATAACAATGAGCAGTTCTTC
CASRPLAGDNNEQFF
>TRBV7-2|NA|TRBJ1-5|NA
TGTGCCAGCAGCTTAGGAGACGGGCCCCAGCATTTT
CASSLGDGPQHF
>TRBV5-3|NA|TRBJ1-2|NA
TGTGCCAGAAGCCCTACGACAGTAGACTATGGCTACACCTTC
CARSPTTVDYGYTF
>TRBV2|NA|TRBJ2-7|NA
TGTGCCAGCAGTGGCCCAGGGATCGAGCAGTACTTC
CASSGPGIEQYF
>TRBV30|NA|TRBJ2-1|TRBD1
TGTGCCTGGAGTGGAGGACAGGGGAAATCCTACAATGAGCAGTTCTTC
CAWSGGQGKSYNEQFF
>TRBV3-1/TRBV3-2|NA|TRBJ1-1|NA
TGTGCCAGCAGCCAAGAAGGGGTCGCTGAAGCTTTCTTT
CASSQEGVAEAFF
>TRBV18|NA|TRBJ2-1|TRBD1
TGTGCCAGCTCACCACCCGGGACAGGGGGTGGAAATGAGCAGTTCTTC
CASSPPGTGGGNEQFF
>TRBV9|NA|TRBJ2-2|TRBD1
TGTGCCAGCAGCGCCGGACAGGCGAACACCGGGGAGCTGTTTTTT
CASSAGQANTGELFF
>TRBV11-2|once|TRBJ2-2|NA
TGTGCCAGCAGCGCTACTTCAGGGGACACCGGGGAGCTGTTTTTT
CASSATSGDTGELFF
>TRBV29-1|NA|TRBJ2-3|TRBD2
TGCAGCGTTGGAGGGCGTCTAGCGGTGGGAAGCACAGATACGCAGTATTTT
CSVGGRLAVGSTDTQYF
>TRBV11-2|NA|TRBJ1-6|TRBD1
TGTGCCAGCAGCTTAGAAACTCTGGACAGGGCTCGTTCACCCCTCCACTTT
CASSLETLDRARSPLHF
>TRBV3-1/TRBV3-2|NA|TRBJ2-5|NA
TGTGCCAGCAGCCTACCGGGGGCACAAGAGACCCAGTACTTC
CASSLPGAQETQYF
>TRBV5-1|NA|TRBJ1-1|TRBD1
TGCGCCAGCAGCTTGGACAGGGGGCACACTGAAGCTTTCTTT
CASSLDRGHTEAFF
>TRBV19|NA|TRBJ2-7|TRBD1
TGTGCCAGTAGTATGACCCTAACAGGGGCGGGCGAGCAGTACTTC
CASSMTLTGAGEQYF
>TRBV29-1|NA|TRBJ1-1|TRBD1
TGCAGCGTTGAAGTCTTTCAGGGGGACACTGAAGCTTTCTTT
CSVEVFQGDTEAFF
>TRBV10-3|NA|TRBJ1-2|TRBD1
TGTGCCATCAGTGCCGGGACAGCCTATGGCTACACCTTC
CAISAGTAYGYTF
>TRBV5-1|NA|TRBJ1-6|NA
TGCGCCAGCAGCTTGGTGGCAGCGGATAATTCACCCCTCCACTTT
CASSLVAADNSPLHF
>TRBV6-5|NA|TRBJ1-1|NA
TGTGCCAGCAGTTACTTAGGACAGAGGAACACTGAAGCTTTCTTT
CASSYLGQRNTEAFF
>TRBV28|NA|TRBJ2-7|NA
TGTGCCAGCAGTTTCATGGTAGGGATCCAATTCGAGCAGTACTTC
CASSFMVGIQFEQYF
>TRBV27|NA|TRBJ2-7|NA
TGTGCCAGCAGATCTACCCCCTACGAGCAGTACTTC
CASRSTPYEQYF
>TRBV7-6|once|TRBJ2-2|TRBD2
TGTGCCAGCAGCCGACTAGCGGGAGGTTCCGGGGAGCTGTTTTTT
CASSRLAGGSGELFF
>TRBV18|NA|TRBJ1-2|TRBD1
TGTGCCAGCTCACCGCAGGGGGCTGAGGGCTACACCTTC
CASSPQGAEGYTF
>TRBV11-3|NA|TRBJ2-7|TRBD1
TGTGCCAGCAGCTTAGAAGGGGACAGGGGATACGAGCAGTACTTC
CASSLEGDRGYEQYF
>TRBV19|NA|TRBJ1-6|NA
TGTGCCAGTAGTATACTCCCCCTCGAGAATTCACCCCTCCACTTT
CASSILPLENSPLHF